This TCR beta chain originates from a study of T cell clusters in autoimmune cytopenias. TRB was amplified from roughly 250 ng of peripheral blood genomic DNA per sample. One tube held mixed TRB-A and TRB-B primer pools for touch-down PCR. TCRdb re-called the multiplex PCR reads and gives one entry per CDR3 protein, without DNA. This sample contains some 4,400 distinct CDR3 sequences. The CDR3 contains 13 residues. Germline V gene data show CDR1 as SGHDT and CDR2 as YYEEEE. Whole-study results and caveats: Exclusive TRB clusters were about 3-fold more numerous in healthy donors than in active autoimmune hepatitis.

A remark on this clonotype: The antigen is unknown.

The specimen sequenced was peripheral blood. This TCR came from a human donor with an autoimmune cytopenia or autoimmune hepatitis (not recorded which). The rearrangement links TRBV5-6 to TRBJ2-3. CDR3: CASNYGGTDTQYF.